What follows are 6 T cell receptor beta chains derived from one specimen sequenced in a study of identical twins. TCRdb ran MiXCR on the 5' RACE reads and lists one entry per CDR3 protein. The sample includes 250,000 or so distinct CDR3 sequences, 10% to 15% of them seen just once. These data were also reused for a study on yellow fever vaccine responses in identical twins.

The source material was memory (CD45RO+) T cells sorted from blood. These receptors were taken from a young woman in good health.

There are a few counts of this clonotype. This rearrangement joins TRBV7-2 to TRBJ1-4; possibly TRBD1 for D (6 bases). The CDR3 totals 15 residues. The ends were cut back, 5 bases at V and 5 bases at J, with 15 bases in the middle. Germline CDR1 is SGHTA and CDR2 is FQGNSA. The CDR3 DNA is TGTGCCAGCAGCCTAGGGGGGGGCGGGAATGAAAAACTGTTTTTT. Its protein is CASSLGGGGNEKLFF.

This clonotype was seen ten or more times. J is TRBJ2-6 and V is TRBV12-3 or TRBV12-4; TRBD1 is a possible D gene (5 bases). Trimming removed 3 bases at V and 0 bases at J, with 9 bases between. The CDR3 totals 16 residues. The CDR3 reads CASSFQGLSGANVLTF. Here the CDR3 DNA reads TGTGCCAGCAGTTTTCAGGGTCTCTCTGGGGCCAACGTCCTGACTTTC.

This chain links TRBV20-1 with TRBJ2-2; TRBD2 is a possible D gene (5 bases). Looked up from germline, CDR1 is DFQATT and CDR2 is SNEGSKA (reference sequence). Trimming shortened V by 1 base and J by 7 bases, and 10 bases separated the two germline ends. The CDR3 sequence is 13 residues long. The DNA for the CDR3 is TGCAGTGCTAGAGGCGAGGGTGGCGGGGAGCTGTTTTTT. Protein: CSARGEGGGELFF.

With regard to this clonotype: It may be a read error: a sequence one base away is much more abundant. This chain connects TRBV29-1 to TRBJ2-3; D is possibly TRBD1 (6 bases). CDR1 and CDR2 from the germline V gene are SQVTM and ANQGSEA. The CDR3 has 12 residues. The CDR3 DNA follows: TGCAGCGTTCGGACAGATAAAGATATGCAGTATTTT. Translating it yields CSVRTDKDMQYF.

This clonotype appeared a few times. This chain uses TRBV7-2 with TRBJ1-2; possible D gene TRBD1, 5 bases. Germline CDR1 is SGHTA and CDR2 is FQGNSA. V was clipped by 3 bases and J by 1 base, with 18 bases between them. The CDR3 totals 17 residues. The CDR3 DNA reads TGTGCCAGCAGCTTCAGGGCGGGAGTAGTCGTTAACTATGGCTACACCTTC. It specifies CASSFRAGVVVNYGYTF.

The CDR3 loop reads CASSSKTGIYEQYF. The CDR3 bases are TGTGCCAGCAGCAGCAAAACAGGTATCTACGAGCAGTACTTC. The chain recombines TRBV12-3 or TRBV12-4 with TRBJ2-7; maybe TRBD1 (5 bases). V gave up 6 bases and J gave up 3 bases, with 15 bases separating them. The CDR3 spans 14 residues.